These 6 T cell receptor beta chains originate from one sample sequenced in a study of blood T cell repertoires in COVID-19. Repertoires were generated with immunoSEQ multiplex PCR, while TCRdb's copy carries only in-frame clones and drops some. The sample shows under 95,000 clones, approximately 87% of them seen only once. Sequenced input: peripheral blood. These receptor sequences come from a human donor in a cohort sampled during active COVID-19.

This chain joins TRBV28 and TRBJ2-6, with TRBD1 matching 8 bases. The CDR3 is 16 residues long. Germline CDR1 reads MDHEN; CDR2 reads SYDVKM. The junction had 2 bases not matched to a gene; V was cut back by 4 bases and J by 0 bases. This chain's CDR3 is CASSSTGVSGANVLTF. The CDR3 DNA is TGTGCCAGCAGTTCGACAGGGGTCTCTGGGGCCAACGTCCTGACTTTC.

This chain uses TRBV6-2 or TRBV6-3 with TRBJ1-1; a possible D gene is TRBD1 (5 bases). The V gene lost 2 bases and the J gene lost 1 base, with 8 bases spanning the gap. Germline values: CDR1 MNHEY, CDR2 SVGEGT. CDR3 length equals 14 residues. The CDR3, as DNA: TGTGCCAGCAGTTACCAGCAGGGGAACACTGAAGCTTTCTTT. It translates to CASSYQQGNTEAFF.

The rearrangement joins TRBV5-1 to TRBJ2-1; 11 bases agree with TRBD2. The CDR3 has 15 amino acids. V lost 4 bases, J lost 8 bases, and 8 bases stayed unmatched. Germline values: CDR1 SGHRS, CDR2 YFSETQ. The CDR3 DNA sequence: TGCGCCAGCAGCCCGGGGACTAGCGGTTTATATGAGCAGTTCTTC. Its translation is CASSPGTSGLYEQFF.

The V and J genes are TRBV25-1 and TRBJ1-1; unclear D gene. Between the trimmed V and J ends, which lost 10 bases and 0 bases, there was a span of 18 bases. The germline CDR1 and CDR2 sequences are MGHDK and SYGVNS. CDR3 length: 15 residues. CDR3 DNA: TGTGCCACCGACTCCGGGCCCGGGATGAACACTGAAGCTTTCTTT. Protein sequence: CATDSGPGMNTEAFF.

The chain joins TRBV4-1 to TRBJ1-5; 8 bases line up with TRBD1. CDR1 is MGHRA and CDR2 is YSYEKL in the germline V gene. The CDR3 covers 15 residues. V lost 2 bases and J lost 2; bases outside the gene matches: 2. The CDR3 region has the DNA TGCGCCAGCAGCCAACCGGACAGGGGCAATCAGCCCCAGCATTTT. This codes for CASSQPDRGNQPQHF.

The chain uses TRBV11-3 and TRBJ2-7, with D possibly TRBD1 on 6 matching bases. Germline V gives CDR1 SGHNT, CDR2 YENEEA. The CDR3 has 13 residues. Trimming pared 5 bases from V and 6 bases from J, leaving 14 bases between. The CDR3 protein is CASSPAGVREQYF. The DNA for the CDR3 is TGTGCCAGCAGCCCAGCAGGGGTCCGCGAGCAGTACTTC.